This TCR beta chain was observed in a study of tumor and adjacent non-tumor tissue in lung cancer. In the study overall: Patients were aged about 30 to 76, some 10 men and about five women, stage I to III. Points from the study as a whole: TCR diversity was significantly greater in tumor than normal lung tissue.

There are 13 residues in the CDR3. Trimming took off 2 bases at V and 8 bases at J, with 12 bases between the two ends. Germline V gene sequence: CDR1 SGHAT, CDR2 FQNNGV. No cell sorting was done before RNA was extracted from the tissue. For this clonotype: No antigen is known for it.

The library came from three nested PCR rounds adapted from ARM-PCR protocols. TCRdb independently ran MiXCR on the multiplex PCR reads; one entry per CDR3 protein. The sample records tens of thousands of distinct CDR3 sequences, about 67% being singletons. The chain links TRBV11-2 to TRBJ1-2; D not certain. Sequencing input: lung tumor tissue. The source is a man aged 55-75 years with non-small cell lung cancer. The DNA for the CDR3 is TGTGCCAGCAGCTTACTGAGGAGAACAGGCTACACCTTC. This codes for CASSLLRRTGYTF.